The 18 T cell receptor beta chains below were found in one sample sequenced in a study of early T cells in non-severe SARS-CoV-2 infection. From the 5' RACE reads, TCRdb called clonotypes with MiXCR, one entry per CDR3 protein. The table records 95,000 to 150,000 distinct CDR3 sequences, approximately 15% of them present only once. Source material: whole blood. These TCRs come from an adult who was a healthcare worker with PCR-confirmed SARS-CoV-2 infection or an uninfected control (not recorded which).

Ten or more counts support this clonotype. The rearrangement uses TRBV7-2 and TRBJ1-6; D is ambiguous. The CDR3 sequence is 17 residues long. Per the germline V gene, CDR1 is SGHTA and CDR2 is FQGNSA. The V end lost 1 base, the J end lost 5 bases, and 15 bases lay between the germline ends. The CDR3 bases are TGTGCCAGCAGCTTAGGATCCAAGGGATCCAATAATTCACCCCTCCACTTT. This gives the protein CASSLGSKGSNNSPLHF.

This clonotype has more than one count but fewer than ten. The chain has TRBV12-3 or TRBV12-4 and TRBJ2-1; D is undetermined. Trimming stripped 2 bases from V and 12 bases from J, with 8 bases between. The CDR3 is made up of 11 amino acids. For the CDR3, the DNA is TGTGCCAGCAGTTTAATAGCAGGGCAGTTCTTC. It translates to CASSLIAGQFF.

This clonotype qualifies as medium-sized. This chain uses TRBV29-1 with TRBJ1-1; 9 nucleotides agree with TRBD1. In germline, CDR1 is SQVTM, CDR2 ANQGSEA. The CDR3 totals 13 residues. V shed 6 bases and J 10 bases; nucleotides not matched to a gene: 12. The CDR3 reads CSVADRGASGAFF. The CDR3 DNA reads TGCAGCGTGGCAGACAGGGGGGCTTCGGGAGCTTTCTTT.

This clonotype turned up a few times. The CDR3 nucleotides are TGTGCCAGCAGTGTCAGTAACTATGGCTACACCTTC. Its translation: CASSVSNYGYTF. The chain employs TRBV6-1 and TRBJ1-2, with no clear D. V shed 4 bases and J shed 1 base, with 4 bases lying between them. The germline CDR1 and CDR2 sequences are MNHNS and SASEGT. The CDR3 runs to 12 residues.

The chain's CDR3 is CSAQTGTGGTYEQFF. CDR3 nucleotide sequence: TGCAGTGCCCAAACCGGGACAGGGGGTACATATGAGCAGTTCTTC. The chain carries TRBV20-1 and TRBJ2-1, with 11 bases matching TRBD1. This CDR3 has 15 residues. From germline, CDR1 is DFQATT and CDR2 SNEGSKA (reference sequence). The junction had 12 bases not matched to a gene; V was cut back by 6 bases and J by 8 bases.

This clonotype has a handful of counts. The V and J genes are TRBV7-9 and TRBJ2-7; no definite D call. The CDR3 covers 14 residues. Trimming took 1 base from V and 4 from J, leaving 11 bases between them. CDR1 and CDR2 from the germline V gene are SEHNR and FQNEAQ (reference sequence). CDR3 residues: CASSLEDGSYEQYF. CDR3 coding DNA: TGTGCCAGCAGCTTAGAGGACGGATCTTACGAGCAGTACTTC.

The J gene is TRBJ1-6, the V gene TRBV5-1, with D uncertain. From germline, CDR1 is SGHRS and CDR2 YFSETQ. The V end lost 7 bases, the J end lost 12 bases, and 14 bases lay between the germline ends. CDR3 size: 12 residues. CDR3 in DNA: TGCGCCAGCTTTGACCGCACGGGACCCCTCCACTTT. Its protein is CASFDRTGPLHF.

The rearrangement joins TRBV27 to TRBJ1-2, with a tentative D call TRBD1 (5 bases). Trimming pared 5 bases from V and 5 bases from J, leaving 21 bases between. The CDR3 is 16 residues long. Germline V CDR1 and CDR2: MNHEY, SMNVEV (reference sequence). The CDR3 here is CASSPGSGRGRYGYTF. CDR3 sequence (DNA): TGTGCCAGCAGTCCCGGATCCGGACGGGGGAGGTATGGCTACACCTTC.

This clonotype was found many times. The rearrangement uses TRBV7-8 and TRBJ1-6, with a possible D match to TRBD1 (5 bases). The germline V gene has CDR1 SGHVS and CDR2 FQNEAQ. V was pared by 3 bases and J by 14 bases, with 17 bases between. The CDR3 totals 14 residues. The CDR3 DNA follows: TGTGCCAGCAGCTTGACAGCCGAGCTGGGGTCCCTCCACTTT. Protein sequence: CASSLTAELGSLHF.

This clonotype was observed a handful of times. This chain connects TRBV5-1 to TRBJ2-7; D unresolved. The CDR3 consists of 14 residues. The V and J ends lost 0 bases and 1 base respectively, with 8 bases between them. Germline CDR1 is SGHRS and CDR2 is YFSETQ. CDR3: CASSLGSISYEQYF. Here the CDR3 DNA reads TGCGCCAGCAGCTTGGGGTCCATATCCTACGAGCAGTACTTC.

The V gene is TRBV20-1, the J gene TRBJ2-1, with D hard to call. Germline loops: CDR1 DFQATT, CDR2 SNEGSKA (reference sequence). The V gene lost 3 bases and the J gene lost 4 bases, with 7 bases spanning the gap. CDR3 size: 12 residues. This chain's CDR3 is CSASYNYNEQFF. For the CDR3, the DNA is TGCAGTGCTAGTTACAATTACAATGAGCAGTTCTTC.

This clonotype has more than one count but fewer than ten. The rearrangement joins TRBV27 to TRBJ2-1; TRBD2 agrees at 10 bases. The germline CDR1 and CDR2 sequences are MNHEY and SMNVEV (reference sequence). There are 15 residues in the CDR3. V was pared by 4 bases and J by 8 bases, with 8 bases of the junction left unmatched. Written as DNA, the CDR3 is TGTGCCAGCAGTTCCACTAGCGGGGTTTGGGATGAGCAGTTCTTC. Protein product: CASSSTSGVWDEQFF.

This chain links TRBV6-1 with TRBJ2-2; D is undetermined. CDR3 size: 12 residues. Per the germline V gene, CDR1 is MNHNS and CDR2 is SASEGT. Trimming left V 1 base short and J 8 bases short, with 5 bases between. DNA for the CDR3: TGTGCCAGCAGTGAAGTGTCGGGGGAGCTGTTTTTT. It translates to CASSEVSGELFF.

This clonotype has at least ten counts. The chain uses TRBV18 and TRBJ1-2, with D unresolved. CDR1 and CDR2 from the germline V gene are KGHSH and LQKENI. Trimming removed 2 bases at V and 4 bases at J, with 5 bases between. The CDR3 has 12 amino acids. DNA for the CDR3: TGTGCCAGCTCACCAGCGGGCTATGGCTACACCTTC. Protein product: CASSPAGYGYTF.

The chain recombines TRBV29-1 with TRBJ1-2; tentative D call: TRBD1 (5 bases). CDR1 is SQVTM and CDR2 is ANQGSEA in the germline V gene. The CDR3 contains 14 residues. The V gene lost 2 bases and the J gene lost 3 bases, with 13 bases spanning the gap. The CDR3, as DNA: TGCAGCGTTGAAACCAGGGAATCATACTATGGCTACACCTTC. Translated, it gives CSVETRESYYGYTF.

The rearrangement joins TRBV10-3 to TRBJ2-1; the match to TRBD2 covers 10 bases. Trimming cost V 5 bases and J 6 bases; bases outside gene matches: 7. Germline lookup yields CDR1 ENHRY and CDR2 SYGVKD. The CDR3 has 15 amino acids. The CDR3 DNA is TGTGCCATCAGTAGCGGGGGGGCAGTTGCCAATGAGCAGTTCTTC. Encoded protein: CAISSGGAVANEQFF.

There are many counts of this clonotype. The chain carries TRBV4-1 and TRBJ2-7; tentatively, D is TRBD1 (5 bases). Germline CDR1 MGHRA, CDR2 YSYEKL. V gave up 8 bases and J gave up 2 bases, with 13 bases separating them. The CDR3 sequence is 13 residues long. The CDR3, as DNA: TGCGCCAGCTCGTACGAAGGGGCCTACGAGCAGTACTTC. This translates into CASSYEGAYEQYF.

This clonotype showed up just a few times. This chain joins TRBV18 and TRBJ2-7; TRBD2 agrees at 8 bases. Trimming took 3 bases from V and 6 from J; bases not matched to a gene: 16. This CDR3 has 17 residues. Per germline, CDR1 KGHSH and CDR2 LQKENI. The CDR3 spells CASSPRRERGPNTEQYF. Here the CDR3 DNA reads TGTGCCAGCTCACCTCGCCGGGAGCGGGGGCCTAACACCGAGCAGTACTTC.